The 20 T cell receptor beta chains in this list originate from one sample, sequenced in a study of shared clonotypes between healthy human individuals. Produced via immunoSEQ multiplex PCR; TCRdb's table is partial and in-frame only. Here the sample spans over 2 million clones, 85% to 95% being singletons. Sequencing was carried out using naive CD4+ T cells from PBMCs. This sample's subset: CD45RA+ positively selected. These receptors originate from a man younger than 35 in good health. Some clones in this sample may be carry-over from other donors' samples.

The chain links TRBV11-3 to TRBJ2-5, with D possibly TRBD2 on 5 matching bases. This CDR3 has 15 residues. Trimming removed 1 base from V and 2 bases from J, with 11 bases in between. From germline, CDR1 is SGHNT and CDR2 YENEEA. CDR3 bases: TGTGCCAGCAGCTTAGGGACTCATCCTCAAGAGACCCAGTACTTC. This codes for CASSLGTHPQETQYF.

As regards this clone: Within the sample, other DNA sequences also encode this same CDR3. The V and J genes are TRBV5-1 and TRBJ2-3, with 9 bases matching TRBD2. CDR1 is SGHRS and CDR2 is YFSETQ in the germline V gene. V shed 2 bases, J shed 0 bases, and the junction held 1 base outside the gene matches. There are 15 residues in the CDR3. Here the CDR3 reads CASSLTSGSTDTQYF. CDR3 coding DNA: TGCGCCAGCAGCTTAACTAGCGGGAGCACAGATACGCAGTATTTT.

On this clone itself: A read error may produce the germline difference seen at one junction end. Other DNA sequences in this sample translate to the same CDR3. The chain uses TRBV5-4 and TRBJ2-7; D uncertain. The CDR3 has 11 amino acids. From germline, CDR1 is SGHNT and CDR2 YYREEE (reference sequence). The CDR3 loop is CASSSPYEQYF. The CDR3, as DNA: TGTGCCAGCAGCTCCCCCTACGAACAGTACTTC. Full variable domain (missing parts from reference TRBV5-4 and TRBJ2-7): ETGVTQSPTHLIKTRGQQVTLRCSSQSGHNTVSWYQQALGQGPQFIFQYYREEENGRGNFPPRFSGLQFPNYSSELNVNALELDDSALYLCASSSPYEQYFGPGTRLTVT.

The gene calls are TRBV6-1 and TRBJ2-5; D is uncertain. The CDR3 is 12 residues long. V lost 3 bases and J lost 4, with 6 bases in between. Germline lookup yields CDR1 MNHNS and CDR2 SASEGT. The CDR3 region is CASSDVRETQYF. In DNA, the CDR3 is TGTGCCAGCAGTGATGTTCGAGAGACCCAGTACTTC.

As regards this clone: The identical CDR3 is also encoded by other nucleotide sequences in the sample. The gene calls are TRBV6-6 and TRBJ2-5, with no clear D. This CDR3 has 12 residues. Trimming removed 0 bases at V and 3 bases at J, with 2 bases between. Germline V CDR1 and CDR2: MNHNY, SVGAGI (reference sequence). The CDR3 loop reads CASSYSEETQYF. The CDR3, as DNA: TGTGCCAGCAGTTACTCCGAAGAGACCCAGTACTTC.

This rearrangement joins TRBV7-2 to TRBJ1-2, with a possible D match to TRBD1 (6 bases). Looked up from germline, CDR1 is SGHTA and CDR2 is FQGNSA. V lost 0 bases to trimming and J lost 1 base, with 9 bases between them. The CDR3 loop spans 15 amino acids. The CDR3 is CASSLAGGNNYGYTF. In DNA, the CDR3 is TGTGCCAGCAGCTTAGCAGGGGGGAATAACTATGGCTACACCTTC.

Turning to this clone: The sample holds other DNA sequences that translate to the same CDR3. The rearrangement links TRBV19 to TRBJ2-5; tentative D call: TRBD1 (6 bases). The CDR3 contains 13 residues. V lost 5 bases to trimming and J lost 1 base, with 8 bases between them. Germline loops: CDR1 LNHDA, CDR2 SQIVND (reference sequence). CDR3 sequence (DNA): TGTGCCAGTAGTTTACAGGGCCAAGAGACCCAGTACTTC. Amino acid sequence: CASSLQGQETQYF.

The V and J genes are TRBV11-2 and TRBJ2-7; TRBD1 is a possible D gene (6 bases). CDR3 length equals 17 residues. Germline-derived CDR1 and CDR2 are SGHAT and FQNNGV. V lost 5 bases, J lost 2 bases, and 22 bases lay in between. In nucleotides, the CDR3 is TGTGCCAGCAGCAACATCTCGCTCAGGGGTTTAGCCTACGAGCAGTACTTC. Its protein is CASSNISLRGLAYEQYF.

This chain's CDR3 is CASSFSISRDTQYF. As DNA, the CDR3 is TGTGCCAGCAGCTTTAGTATTTCCCGAGATACGCAGTATTTT. This rearrangement joins TRBV5-4 to TRBJ2-3; no firm D call. Trimming cost V 2 bases and J 5 bases, with 12 bases left between them. The CDR3 totals 14 residues. CDR1 and CDR2 from the germline V gene are SGHNT and YYREEE (reference sequence).

This clone was observed a single time. The J gene is TRBJ2-5, the V gene TRBV11-3; D possibly uses TRBD1 or TRBD2 (5 bases each). Per germline, CDR1 SGHNT and CDR2 YENEEA. Trimming cost V 5 bases and J 0 bases, with 13 bases left between them. The CDR3 length is 15 residues. DNA for the CDR3: TGTGCCAGCAGCCGACGGGGCGGCAACCAAGAGACCCAGTACTTC. Translating it yields CASSRRGGNQETQYF.

The chain is built from TRBV6-1 and TRBJ2-3; 8 bases are shared with TRBD2. CDR3 length: 14 amino acids. Trimming at V came to 8 bases and at J to 4 bases, leaving 8 bases not matched to a gene. Germline V gives CDR1 MNHNS, CDR2 SASEGT. CDR3 protein: CASGLAGGPDTQYF. DNA for the CDR3: TGTGCCAGCGGGCTTGCGGGAGGCCCAGATACGCAGTATTTT.

The chain recombines TRBV4-3 with TRBJ1-1, with D tentatively TRBD1 (5 bases). The CDR3 is 17 residues long. The germline V gene encodes CDR1 LGHNA and CDR2 YSLEER. Trimming took off 0 bases at V and 4 bases at J, with 18 bases between the two ends. The CDR3 loop is CASSQDLGVAGGTEAFF. CDR3 DNA sequence: TGCGCCAGCAGCCAAGATCTTGGTGTAGCGGGGGGCACTGAAGCTTTCTTT.

The chain carries TRBV6-5 and TRBJ1-3; TRBD1 matches 9 bases. The V gene end was trimmed by 6 bases and the J gene end by 2 bases; junction bases not matched to a gene: 5. The CDR3 is made up of 15 amino acids. Germline values: CDR1 MNHEY, CDR2 SVGAGI. Here the CDR3 reads CASRTGGNAGNTIYF. In nucleotides, the CDR3 is TGTGCCAGCAGGACAGGGGGTAATGCTGGAAACACCATATATTTT.

This chain joins TRBV11-1 and TRBJ2-1; TRBD2 aligns across 10 bases. With 1 base clipped from V and 8 bases from J, the junction kept 11 bases outside the gene matches. Per the germline V gene, CDR1 is SGHAT and CDR2 is FQDESV (reference sequence). This CDR3 region has 17 residues. The CDR3 coding sequence is TGTGCCAGCAGCTTAGGACGAAGCGGGAGGGCCTTAGATGAGCAGTTCTTC. Amino acid sequence: CASSLGRSGRALDEQFF.

The J gene is TRBJ1-3, the V gene TRBV19; TRBD1 is a possible D gene (6 bases). CDR3 length equals 12 residues. The V end lost 5 bases, the J end lost 8 bases, and 10 bases lay between the germline ends. The germline V gene encodes CDR1 LNHDA and CDR2 SQIVND (reference sequence). In DNA form, the CDR3 reads TGTGCCAGTAGTCACAGGGAGGACACCATATATTTT. As protein: CASSHREDTIYF.

The CDR3 reads CASSVVGQTDTQYF. The CDR3, as DNA: TGTGCCAGCAGCGTAGTGGGCCAAACAGATACGCAGTATTTT. The J gene is TRBJ2-3, the V gene TRBV9; D is ambiguous. The germline V gene has CDR1 SGDLS and CDR2 YYNGEE. The V end was cut by 0 bases, the J end by 3 bases, with 8 bases between. CDR3 length: 14 residues.

The chain links TRBV6-5 to TRBJ2-7; tentatively, D is TRBD1 (6 bases). This CDR3 comprises 13 residues. The V end lost 6 bases, the J end lost 2 bases, and 11 bases lay between the germline ends. Germline CDR1 MNHEY, CDR2 SVGAGI. DNA for the CDR3: TGTGCCAGCAGCCACCGGGACACCTACGAGCAGTACTTC. Its translation is CASSHRDTYEQYF.

This clone showed up just once. The CDR3 DNA sequence: TGTGCCAGTAAGAACGAAGGGTGGGAGACCCAGTACTTC. Its protein product is CASKNEGWETQYF. The rearrangement links TRBV19 to TRBJ2-5; D not certain. V was pared by 7 bases and J by 5 bases, with 14 bases between. Per the germline V gene, CDR1 is LNHDA and CDR2 is SQIVND (reference sequence). CDR3 length: 13 residues.

V and J are TRBV4-3 and TRBJ2-4, with 9 positions matching TRBD2. The CDR3 spans 15 residues. V was pared by 1 base and J by 7 bases, with 5 bases of the junction left unmatched. Germline V lookup: CDR1 LGHNA, CDR2 YSLEER. In nucleotides, the CDR3 is TGCGCCAGCAGCCAAGTCGCGGGAGGGGGGAACATTCAGTACTTC. Its protein is CASSQVAGGGNIQYF.

The chain links TRBV4-3 to TRBJ2-2; D is unclear. Trimming stripped 10 bases from V and 5 bases from J, with 8 bases between. The germline CDR1 and CDR2 sequences are LGHNA and YSLEER. CDR3 length: 11 amino acids. In DNA form, the CDR3 reads TGCGCCATCCCCCAGACCGGGGAGCTGTTTTTT. Protein sequence: CAIPQTGELFF.